The clone carrying this TCR beta chain has more than one count but fewer than ten. All enrollees were about 18 to 100 years old and from about 25 US areas. The J segment lost 5 bases and the V segment lost 7 bases, leaving 7 bases of the junction unmatched. The V gene's germline CDR1 is WSHSY and CDR2 SAAADI. This CDR3 region has 13 residues. The repertoire was sequenced with immunoSEQ multiplex PCR; TCRdb's copy has only in-frame clones and lacks some. The sample has fewer than 350,000 clones, around 89% seen once; the top ten hold approximately 4%. This entry comes from a study of blood T cell repertoires in COVID-19. Study context: The analysed material was cDNA or gDNA that came from T cells, B-cell-depleted T cells, or PBMCs.

This sequence joins TRBV10-2 and TRBJ1-1; 7 bases agree with TRBD1. The receptor was isolated from a woman in her 30s with acute COVID-19. The sample comprised PBMCs or T cells enriched from blood (not recorded which). The CDR3: CASTQSGGTEAFF. The CDR3 DNA reads as TGCGCCAGCACCCAATCAGGGGGAACTGAAGCTTTCTTT.